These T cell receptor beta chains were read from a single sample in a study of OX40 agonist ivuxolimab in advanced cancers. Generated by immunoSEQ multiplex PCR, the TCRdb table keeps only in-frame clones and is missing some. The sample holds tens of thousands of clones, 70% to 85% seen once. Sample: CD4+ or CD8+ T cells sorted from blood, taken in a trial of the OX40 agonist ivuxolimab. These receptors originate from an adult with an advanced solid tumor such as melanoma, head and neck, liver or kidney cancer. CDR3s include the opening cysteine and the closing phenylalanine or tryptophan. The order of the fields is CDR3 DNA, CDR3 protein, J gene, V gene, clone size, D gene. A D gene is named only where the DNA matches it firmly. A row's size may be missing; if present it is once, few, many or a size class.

DNA: TGTGCCAGCAGCCCGGGGGGGGTGAATGAGCAGTTCTTC; CDR3: CASSPGGVNEQFF; J: TRBJ2-1; V: TRBV7-9; size: -; D: TRBD2
DNA: TGTGCCAGCAGTCCGGGACAGGGATACACTGAAGCTTTCTTT; CDR3: CASSPGQGYTEAFF; J: TRBJ1-1; V: TRBV27; size: once; D: TRBD1
DNA: TGCAGCGTTGAAAGACCCTCTAGCTCCTACAATGAGCAGTTCTTC; CDR3: CSVERPSSSYNEQFF; J: TRBJ2-1; V: TRBV29-1; size: -; D: -
DNA: TGTGCCAGCAGCCCGACCCGACAGGTGCAAGAGACCCAGTACTTC; CDR3: CASSPTRQVQETQYF; J: TRBJ2-5; V: TRBV7-6; size: -; D: -
DNA: TGTGCCAGCAGTGACTCTGCAGGGGCGAGTGGGGGCTACACCTTC; CDR3: CASSDSAGASGGYTF; J: TRBJ1-2; V: TRBV6-4; size: few; D: -
DNA: TGTGCCAGTAGCCGGACTGCCAGTAGCGAGCAGTACTTC; CDR3: CASSRTASSEQYF; J: TRBJ2-7; V: TRBV19; size: -; D: -
DNA: TGTGCCATCAGTGAGGCCGAATACCCCAACTATGGCTACACCTTC; CDR3: CAISEAEYPNYGYTF; J: TRBJ1-2; V: TRBV10-3; size: -; D: -
DNA: TGTGCCAGCAGCCCCCAGAGCCCAGGGGGAACAGTGGAGACCCAGTACTTC; CDR3: CASSPQSPGGTVETQYF; J: TRBJ2-5; V: TRBV7-2; size: -; D: TRBD1
DNA: TGTGCCAGCAGGACGGGGGACAGGGGCGTCACTGAAGCTTTCTTT; CDR3: CASRTGDRGVTEAFF; J: TRBJ1-1; V: TRBV7-8; size: -; D: TRBD1
DNA: TGTGCCAGCAGCTTGGAAGAGATGGCCCTTAGGGATGAGCAGTTCTTC; CDR3: CASSLEEMALRDEQFF; J: TRBJ2-1; V: TRBV5-6; size: once; D: -
DNA: TGCGCCAGCAGCTTGGCCCCGAATGAGCAGTTCTTC; CDR3: CASSLAPNEQFF; J: TRBJ2-1; V: TRBV5-1; size: -; D: -
DNA: TGTGCCAGCAGTTGGGTCAGGGAGGATGAGCAGTTCTTC; CDR3: CASSWVREDEQFF; J: TRBJ2-1; V: TRBV27; size: -; D: -
DNA: TGTGCCACGCTGGGGGATACCGGGACTTCTCCTACCGGGGAGCTGTTTTTT; CDR3: CATLGDTGTSPTGELFF; J: TRBJ2-2; V: TRBV19; size: -; D: -
DNA: TGTGCCAGCAGCTACGGGACTAGCGGGAGGAAGGGTGAGCAGTTCTTC; CDR3: CASSYGTSGRKGEQFF; J: TRBJ2-1; V: TRBV13; size: once; D: TRBD2
DNA: TGTGCCAGCAGTCAGGGGGGGCTGGACTATGGCTACACCTTC; CDR3: CASSQGGLDYGYTF; J: TRBJ1-2; V: TRBV6-5; size: -; D: TRBD1
DNA: TGTGCCAGCAGCTTAACGGGGGGGAGTAGCGGGAGCTGGGATACGCAGTATTTT; CDR3: CASSLTGGSSGSWDTQYF; J: TRBJ2-3; V: TRBV7-3; size: -; D: TRBD2
DNA: TGCGCCAGCAGCATGGGGGGGAGTGAGCAGTTCTTC; CDR3: CASSMGGSEQFF; J: TRBJ2-1; V: TRBV5-1; size: -; D: TRBD2
DNA: TGTGCCAGCAGCCGAAGGGACAGGGGGCAGGAGACCCAGTACTTC; CDR3: CASSRRDRGQETQYF; J: TRBJ2-5; V: TRBV5-8; size: -; D: TRBD1
DNA: TGTGCCAGCAGCTTAGCGCCGTCGGGAGCCTACGAGCAGTACTTC; CDR3: CASSLAPSGAYEQYF; J: TRBJ2-7; V: TRBV11-3; size: -; D: -
DNA: TGTGCCAGCAGCTTCTCCTACGAGCAGTACTTC; CDR3: CASSFSYEQYF; J: TRBJ2-7; V: TRBV5-6; size: -; D: -
DNA: TGTGCCAGCAGCGACGGGACTAATTCACCCCTCCACTTT; CDR3: CASSDGTNSPLHF; J: TRBJ1-6; V: TRBV11-3; size: -; D: -
DNA: TGTGCCAGCCGCGCGGCTACGGGACCTGGCTACACCTTC; CDR3: CASRAATGPGYTF; J: TRBJ1-2; V: TRBV13; size: -; D: -
DNA: TGCGCCAGCAGCCCCCCCGGGACCGGGGGGTACGAGCAGTACTTC; CDR3: CASSPPGTGGYEQYF; J: TRBJ2-7; V: TRBV4-1; size: -; D: TRBD2
DNA: TGTGCCAGCAGGATGACAGGGGCTCCCTACGAGCAGTACTTC; CDR3: CASRMTGAPYEQYF; J: TRBJ2-7; V: TRBV27; size: -; D: TRBD1